This T cell receptor (beta chain) is drawn from a study of CD8 T cells in Susac syndrome. An input of about 0.45 to 1 ug of RNA was subjected to reverse transcription using random hexamers. TCR beta CDR3 was amplified by immunoSEQ multiplex PCR. This amplification extended across 54 Vbeta and 13 Jbeta segments. In TCRdb, the immunoSEQ multiplex PCR reads were re-called with MiXCR into one record per CDR3 protein. The sample consists of roughly 150,000 distinct CDR3 sequences, 90% to 95% of them appearing once. Germline CDR1 reads MNHNY; CDR2 reads SVGAGI (reference sequence). The CDR3 spans 16 residues. Trimming took off 6 bases at V and 3 bases at J, with 17 bases between the two ends. In its sample, this clonotype was seen once.

The chain couples TRBV6-6 to TRBJ2-2; a possible D gene is TRBD2 (7 bases). The sequenced sample consisted of CD4+ T cells from PBMCs. This TCR was recovered from a human donor with Susac syndrome. The CDR3 DNA follows: TGTGCCAGCAGAGACGGGGGGCGTAAAGACACCGGGGAGCTGTTTTTT. Residues: CASRDGGRKDTGELFF.